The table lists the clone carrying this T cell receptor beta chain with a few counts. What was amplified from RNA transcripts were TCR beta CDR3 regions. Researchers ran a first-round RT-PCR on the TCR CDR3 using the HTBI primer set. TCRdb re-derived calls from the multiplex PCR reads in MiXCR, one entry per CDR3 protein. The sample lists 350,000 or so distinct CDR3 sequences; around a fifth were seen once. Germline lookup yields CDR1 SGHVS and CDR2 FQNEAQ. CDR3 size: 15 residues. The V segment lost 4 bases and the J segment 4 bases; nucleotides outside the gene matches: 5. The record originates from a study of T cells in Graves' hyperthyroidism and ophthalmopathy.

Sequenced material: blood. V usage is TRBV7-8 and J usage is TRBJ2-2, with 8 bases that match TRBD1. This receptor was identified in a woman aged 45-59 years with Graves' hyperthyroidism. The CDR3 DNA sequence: TGTGCCAGCAGCTCACAGGACAGGGTCACCGGGGAGCTGTTTTTT. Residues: CASSSQDRVTGELFF.